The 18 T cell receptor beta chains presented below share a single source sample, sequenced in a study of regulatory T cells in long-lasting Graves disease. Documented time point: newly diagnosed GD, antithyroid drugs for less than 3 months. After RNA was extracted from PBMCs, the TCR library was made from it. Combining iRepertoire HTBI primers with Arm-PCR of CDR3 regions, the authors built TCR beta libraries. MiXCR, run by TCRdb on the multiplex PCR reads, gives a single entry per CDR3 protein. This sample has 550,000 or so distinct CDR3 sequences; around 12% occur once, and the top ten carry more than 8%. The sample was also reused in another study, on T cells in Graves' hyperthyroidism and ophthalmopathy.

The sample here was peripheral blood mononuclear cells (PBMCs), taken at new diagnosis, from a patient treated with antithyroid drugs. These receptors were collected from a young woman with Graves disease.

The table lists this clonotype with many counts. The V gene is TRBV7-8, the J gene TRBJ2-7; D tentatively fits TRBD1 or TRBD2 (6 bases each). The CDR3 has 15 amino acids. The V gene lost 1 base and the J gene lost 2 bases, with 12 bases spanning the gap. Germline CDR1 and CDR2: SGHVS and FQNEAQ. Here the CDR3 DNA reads TGTGCCAGCAGCTTAGAGGGAAGGGGGGCCTACGAGCAGTACTTC. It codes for CASSLEGRGAYEQYF.

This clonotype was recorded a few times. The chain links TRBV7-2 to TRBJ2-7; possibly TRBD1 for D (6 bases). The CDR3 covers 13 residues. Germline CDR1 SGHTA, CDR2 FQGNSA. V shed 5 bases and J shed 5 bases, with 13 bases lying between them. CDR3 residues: CASSVLTGNEQYF. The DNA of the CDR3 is TGTGCCAGCAGCGTACTAACAGGGAACGAGCAGTACTTC.

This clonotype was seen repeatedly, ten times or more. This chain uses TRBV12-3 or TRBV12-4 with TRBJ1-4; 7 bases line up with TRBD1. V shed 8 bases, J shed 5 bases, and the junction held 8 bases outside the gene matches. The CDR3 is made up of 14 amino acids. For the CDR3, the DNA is TGTGCCAGCGATCTGGGACAGCGAAATGAAAAACTGTTTTTT. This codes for CASDLGQRNEKLFF.

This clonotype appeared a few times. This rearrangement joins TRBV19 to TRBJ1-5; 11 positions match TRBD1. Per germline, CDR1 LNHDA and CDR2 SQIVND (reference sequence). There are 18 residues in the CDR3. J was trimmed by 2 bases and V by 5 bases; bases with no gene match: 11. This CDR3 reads CASSSGQGARIGNQPQHF. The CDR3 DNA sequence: TGTGCCAGTAGTTCCGGACAGGGGGCGCGTATTGGCAATCAGCCCCAGCATTTT. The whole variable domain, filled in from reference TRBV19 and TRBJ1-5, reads DGGITQSPKYLFRKEGQNVTLSCEQNLNHDAMYWYRQDPGQGLRLIYYSQIVNDFQKGDIAEGYSVSREKKESFPLTVTSAQKNPTAFYLCASSSGQGARIGNQPQHFGDGTRLSIL.

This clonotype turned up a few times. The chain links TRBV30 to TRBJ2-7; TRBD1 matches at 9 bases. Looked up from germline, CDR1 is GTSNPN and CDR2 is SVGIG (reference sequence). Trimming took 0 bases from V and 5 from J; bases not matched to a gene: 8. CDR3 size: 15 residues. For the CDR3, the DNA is TGTGCCTGGAGTGTACTTGGGACAGGGTCCCACGAGCAGTACTTC. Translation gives CAWSVLGTGSHEQYF.

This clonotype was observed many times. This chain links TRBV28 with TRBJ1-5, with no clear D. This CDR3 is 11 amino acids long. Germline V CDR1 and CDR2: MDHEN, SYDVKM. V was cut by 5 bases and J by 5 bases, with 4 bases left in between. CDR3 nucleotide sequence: TGTGCCAGCAGTCAGGATCAGCCCCAGCATTTT. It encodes CASSQDQPQHF. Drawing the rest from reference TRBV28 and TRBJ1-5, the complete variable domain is DVKVTQSSRYLVKRTGEKVFLECVQDMDHENMFWYRQDPGLGLRLIYFSYDVKMKEKGDIPEGYSVSREKKERFSLILESASTNQTSMYLCASSQDQPQHFGDGTRLSIL.

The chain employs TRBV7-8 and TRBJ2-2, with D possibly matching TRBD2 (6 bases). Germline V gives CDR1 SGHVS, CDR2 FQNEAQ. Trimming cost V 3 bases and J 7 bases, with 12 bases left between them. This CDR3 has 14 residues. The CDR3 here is CASSFPAGIGELFF. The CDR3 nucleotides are TGTGCCAGCAGCTTTCCGGCGGGAATCGGGGAGCTGTTTTTT.

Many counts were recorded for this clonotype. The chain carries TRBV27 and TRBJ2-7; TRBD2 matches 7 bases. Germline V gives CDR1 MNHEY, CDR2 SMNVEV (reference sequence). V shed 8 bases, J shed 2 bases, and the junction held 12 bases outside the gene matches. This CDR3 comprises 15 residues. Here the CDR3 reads CASGRLAAGTYEQYF. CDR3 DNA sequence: TGTGCCAGCGGAAGACTAGCAGCCGGGACCTACGAGCAGTACTTC.

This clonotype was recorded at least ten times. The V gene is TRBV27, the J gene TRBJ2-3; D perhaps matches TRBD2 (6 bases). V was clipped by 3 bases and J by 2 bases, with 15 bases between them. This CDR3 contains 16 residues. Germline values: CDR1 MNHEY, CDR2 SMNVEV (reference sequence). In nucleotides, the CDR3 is TGTGCCAGCAGTTTCACTCGGGGACTGTTCACAGATACGCAGTATTTT. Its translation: CASSFTRGLFTDTQYF.

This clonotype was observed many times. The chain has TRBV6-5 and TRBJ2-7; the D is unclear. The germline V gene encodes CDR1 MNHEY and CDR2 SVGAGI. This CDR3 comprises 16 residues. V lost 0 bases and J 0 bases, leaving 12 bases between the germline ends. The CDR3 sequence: CASSYSAITPSYEQYF. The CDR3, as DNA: TGTGCCAGCAGTTACTCGGCCATTACCCCCTCCTACGAGCAGTACTTC.

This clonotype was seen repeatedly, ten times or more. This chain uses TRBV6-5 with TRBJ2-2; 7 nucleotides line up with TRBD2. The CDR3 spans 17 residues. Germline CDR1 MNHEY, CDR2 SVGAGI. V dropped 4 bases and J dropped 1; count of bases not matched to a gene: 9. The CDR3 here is CASSLFLREWNTGELFF. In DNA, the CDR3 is TGTGCCAGCAGTTTGTTTTTGCGGGAGTGGAACACCGGGGAGCTGTTTTTT.

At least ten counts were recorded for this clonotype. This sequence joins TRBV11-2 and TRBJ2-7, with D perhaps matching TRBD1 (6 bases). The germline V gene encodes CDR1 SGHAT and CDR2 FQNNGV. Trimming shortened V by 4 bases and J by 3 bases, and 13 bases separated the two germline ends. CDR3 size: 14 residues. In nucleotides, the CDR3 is TGTGCCAGCAGCTCTAGGGTACAGGGCTACGAGCAGTACTTC. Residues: CASSSRVQGYEQYF.

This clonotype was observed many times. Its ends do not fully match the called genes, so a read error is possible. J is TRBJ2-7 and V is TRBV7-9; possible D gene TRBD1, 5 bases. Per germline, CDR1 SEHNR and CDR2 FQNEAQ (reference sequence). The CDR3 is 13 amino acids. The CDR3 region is CASSLDSSPPRSF. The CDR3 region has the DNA TGTGCCAGCAGCCTCGACAGTTCCCCGCCTCGGTCCTTC.

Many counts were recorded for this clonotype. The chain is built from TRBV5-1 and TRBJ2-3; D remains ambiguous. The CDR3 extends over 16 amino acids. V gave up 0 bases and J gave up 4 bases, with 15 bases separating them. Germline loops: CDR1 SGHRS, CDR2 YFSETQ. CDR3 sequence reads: CASSLERRGVADTQYF. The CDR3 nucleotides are TGCGCCAGCAGCTTGGAAAGGCGAGGAGTAGCAGATACGCAGTATTTT.

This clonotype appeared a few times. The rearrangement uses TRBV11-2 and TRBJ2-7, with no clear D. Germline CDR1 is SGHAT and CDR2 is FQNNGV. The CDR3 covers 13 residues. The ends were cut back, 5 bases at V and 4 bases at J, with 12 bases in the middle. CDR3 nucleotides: TGTGCCAGCAGCCGTGCAGCTCCGTACGAGCAGTACTTC. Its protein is CASSRAAPYEQYF.

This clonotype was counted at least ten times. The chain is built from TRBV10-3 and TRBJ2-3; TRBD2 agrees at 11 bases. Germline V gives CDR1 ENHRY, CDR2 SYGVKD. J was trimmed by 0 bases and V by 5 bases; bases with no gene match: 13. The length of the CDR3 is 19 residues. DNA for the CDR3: TGTGCCATCAGTTGGAACCCCGGGACTAGCGGTCCTAGCACAGATACGCAGTATTTT. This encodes CAISWNPGTSGPSTDTQYF.

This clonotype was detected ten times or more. The CDR3 region is CSARSGLYAGELFF. DNA for the CDR3: TGCAGTGCTAGGAGTGGACTATATGCCGGGGAGCTGTTTTTT. The chain recombines TRBV20-1 with TRBJ2-2, with D tentatively TRBD2 (6 bases). Per the germline V gene, CDR1 is DFQATT and CDR2 is SNEGSKA (reference sequence). Trimming removed 3 bases from V and 6 bases from J, with 14 bases in between. The CDR3 covers 14 residues.

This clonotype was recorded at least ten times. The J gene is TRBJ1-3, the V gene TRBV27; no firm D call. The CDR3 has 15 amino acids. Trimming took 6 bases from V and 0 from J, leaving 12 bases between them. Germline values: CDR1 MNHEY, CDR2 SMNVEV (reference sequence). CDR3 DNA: TGTGCCAGCAGAGAGACCCGCGTCTCTGGAAACACCATATATTTT. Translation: CASRETRVSGNTIYF.